The table lists the clone carrying this TCR beta chain with a few counts. Its antigen is still unknown. The entirety of the isolated RNA underwent reverse transcription, so expressed TCRB transcripts were sequenced. Using immunoSEQ multiplex PCR, the repertoire was profiled, and TCRdb retains in-frame clones only, with some absent. In the table there are about 270,000 clones, 13% to 15% of which are singletons. The data derive from a study of beta chain features in type 1 diabetes. Background on the study: Sorted cells, some 110,000,000 in number, were examined across all samples. Findings and caveats of the study: Cells carrying high TCR expression could end up over-represented when cDNA is sequenced. TCRB CDR3s were moderately but significantly shorter in Type 1 diabetes patients in all four CD4+ subsets. Patients with type 1 diabetes carried fewer insertions and had more deletions at their VDJ junctions. TCRB repertoires of naive, central memory and Treg cells appeared more similar among patients than among healthy donors.

This CDR3 spans 15 amino acids. CDR1 and CDR2 (germline): SGDLS, YYNGEE. The trim removed 2 bases at V and 7 bases at J, leaving 7 bases unmatched. This chain links TRBV9 with TRBJ2-1, with 9 bases lining up with TRBD2. Specimen: naive CD4+ T cells from blood. The clonotype was recovered from a man aged 25 to 40 with type 1 diabetes. In nucleotides, the CDR3 is TGTGCCAGCAGCGTCGATAGCGGGAGCTCGAATGAGCAGTTCTTC. It codes for CASSVDSGSSNEQFF.